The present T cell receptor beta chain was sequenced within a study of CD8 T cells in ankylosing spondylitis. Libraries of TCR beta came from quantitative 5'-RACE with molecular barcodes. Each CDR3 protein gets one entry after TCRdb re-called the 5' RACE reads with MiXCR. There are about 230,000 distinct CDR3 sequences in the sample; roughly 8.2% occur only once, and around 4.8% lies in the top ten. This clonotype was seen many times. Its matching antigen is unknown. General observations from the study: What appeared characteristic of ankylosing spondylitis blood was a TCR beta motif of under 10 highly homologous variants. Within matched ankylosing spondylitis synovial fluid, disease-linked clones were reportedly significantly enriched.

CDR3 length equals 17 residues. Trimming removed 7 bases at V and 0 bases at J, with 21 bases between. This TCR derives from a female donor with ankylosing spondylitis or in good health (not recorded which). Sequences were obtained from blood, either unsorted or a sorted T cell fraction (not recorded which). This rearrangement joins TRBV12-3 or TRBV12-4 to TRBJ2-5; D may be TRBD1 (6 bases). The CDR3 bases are TGTGCCAGCACTCATGCCCGGGACACCCAAGACCAAGAGACCCAGTACTTC. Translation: CASTHARDTQDQETQYF.